This T cell receptor (beta chain) derives from a study of OX40 agonist ivuxolimab in advanced cancers. In the study overall: Ivuxolimab was a fully human IgG2 agonistic monoclonal antibody targeting the costimulatory receptor OX40 (CD134). Intravenous ivuxolimab was administered to patients every 2 weeks at six dose levels: 0.01, 0.1, 0.3, 1.5, 3 and 10 mg/kg. Of the 50 to 55 patients in dose escalation, about 20 had hepatocellular carcinoma, some 15 had melanoma, 9 had renal cell carcinoma and 9 had head and neck cancer. In the dose-escalation cohort, 70% to 85% of patients were male, and the mean age was approximately 60 years with a range of about 20 to 79. Patients were allowed to have had prior anti-PD-1, anti-PD-L1 or anti-CTLA-4 therapy, and 40% of the dose-escalation patients had previously received checkpoint inhibitors. Partial responses were achieved by three dose-escalation patients, of whom one had hepatocellular carcinoma and two had cutaneous melanoma. Peripheral TCRbeta sequencing was intended to test whether TCR sequence diversity was altered and clonal T-cell expansion was caused by ivuxolimab. The paper reports the monotherapy dose-escalation portion (N of about 47 patients) of the phase I ivuxolimab trial.

About this clone: Its recognized antigen is unknown. No base quality values were provided; no much bigger clone lies one nucleotide off.

The germline V gene (reference sequence) provides CDR1 MNHEY and CDR2 SMNVEV. Reading from cysteine to phenylalanine, the CDR3 counts 13 amino acids. The kept DNA is CDR3 alone, 39 bases in frame from the first base. The trim is 0 bases for V and 8 bases for J, with a gap of 10 bases between the germline ends. To sequence the TCRbeta CDR3 region, genomic DNA was isolated from the sorted cells. TCRbeta CDR3 regions were sequenced using the immunoSEQ Assay. Here the immuneACCESS table is served through TCRdb, limited to in-frame sequences with V and J called. Missing clones are a known gap in these copies; in checked studies unresolved V genes cover under half, and the rest lacks a known reason. For this sample there are 14,000 to 15,000 clones; about 77% appear just once. The top ten clones comprise about 32% of the sample. Results and caveats for the whole study, not just this receptor: After ivuxolimab, CD8+ T cells had more expanded clones than CD4+ T cells on average. In partial responders in the 0.1-3.0 mg/kg groups, normalized peripheral clonal expansion was found to be among the lowest, especially among CD8+ T cells. Antigen specificity was not determined for the clonally expanded peripheral T cells. At doses from 0.1 to 3.0 mg/kg, clonal expansion was seen in both CD4+ and CD8+ blood T cells between baseline and week 6. Low levels of normalized T-cell clonal expansion were also seen in some patients who did not respond.

Patients with a history of autoimmune disease or receiving systemic immunosuppression were excluded from the trial. In every dose cohort, peripheral blood was drawn for TCR sequencing at baseline, cycle 4 day 1, and cycle 7 day 1. The samples were drawn from a first-in-human, open-label, multicenter phase I dose-escalation trial of ivuxolimab. The trial enrolled adults with locally advanced or metastatic head and neck squamous cell, hepatocellular, melanoma or renal cell carcinoma. Before TCR sequencing, CD4+ and CD8+ T cells were separately sorted from peripheral blood. The rearranged segments are TRBV27 and TRBJ1-2; the D gene cannot be resolved reliably. The source was CD4+ or CD8+ T cells sorted from blood, collected in a trial of the OX40 agonist ivuxolimab. This receptor was identified in an adult with an advanced solid tumor such as melanoma, head and neck, liver or kidney cancer. The CDR3 in this case is CASSLSSGGGYTF. The DNA reads TGTGCCAGCAGTTTATCATCGGGAGGAGGCTACACCTTC.